This T cell receptor beta chain is from a study of blood T cell repertoires in COVID-19 (TCRdb year 2020). A note on the overall study: The collaborator samples originated in the United States, Italy and Spain and spanned the acute and convalescent phases of COVID-19. The material from the prospective study consisted of cDNA or gDNA derived from T cells, B-cell-depleted T cells, or PBMCs. The dataset comprised deeply sampled blood TCRbeta repertoires from subjects exposed to, actively infected with, or recovered from COVID-19. The repertoires were released in a freely available public database meant as a resource for research on the immune response to SARS-CoV-2. Samples came from the ongoing ImmuneRACE study (first 160 participants) plus 1,254 subjects from 6 global collaborators. Nearly every sample came with metadata listing a de-identified subject ID, COVID-19 status, age in years and sex. Where available, HLA class I and class II types were taken from metadata supplied by the sample provider and were not determined by assay-based typing.

TCRbeta CDR3 regions were amplified from genomic DNA by means of the immunoSEQ Assay, a bias-controlled multiplex PCR. The authors processed their data as follows. Within the assay, amplification of reference gene primers was used to estimate how many nucleated cells each sample contained. To quantify the absolute abundance of each unique TCRbeta CDR3 rearrangement, sequence reads were collapsed and filtered. Productive Simpson clonality was computed per sample as the square root of Simpson's diversity index over productive rearrangements. TCRdb stores this immuneACCESS table with in-frame sequences only. Part of the clones is absent; in the studies checked, under half of the shortfall reflects unresolved V genes, and no reason is known for the rest. The D gene and trimming were derived from the DNA, and the V and J assignments and clone size from that table. Present in this sample are approximately 250,000 clones, roughly 84% of which were seen just once. The top ten constitute under 2.5% of the sample.

A second Seattle source provided samples from volunteer blood donors who had recovered from COVID-19. The collaborating institutions used their own protocols to collect whole blood in K2EDTA tubes. For TCRbeta analysis, collaborators shipped samples in one of three forms: frozen whole blood, isolated PBMCs, or DNA extracted from either of those sample types. Germline trimming: 1 base from V, 4 bases from J; junction bases outside gene matches: 12. CDR1 SGHNT and CDR2 YYREEE were looked up in the germline V gene (reference sequence). The CDR3 runs 17 residues from the cysteine to the phenylalanine. Kept here is only the CDR3 DNA, which spans 51 bases and is read in frame from base 1. Remarks on this clone: No antigen is known for it. There are no base qualities to consult, and no much larger clone falls within one base.

The paper as a whole reports these results and caveats: How much clinical and demographic metadata was included differed by source and by participant, and the metadata was provided uncurated.

This sequence originates from a man aged 35 to 55 who had recovered from COVID-19. The chain is encoded by TRBV5-4 joined to TRBJ2-3, with TRBD2 matching 7 junction bases. The specimen sequenced was peripheral blood. Here is the DNA: TGTGCCAGCAGCTTGAACCCCCCGGGAGGAATCGCAGATACGCAGTATTTT. Its protein product is CASSLNPPGGIADTQYF.